The 31 T cell receptor beta chains below were found in one sample sequenced in a study of monozygotic twins with inflammatory bowel disease. Each CDR3 protein gets one entry in TCRdb, which reprocessed the 5' RACE reads and gives no DNA. This repertoire includes under 350,000 distinct CDR3 sequences. Input material: blood. The receptor source for this set is a human donor with ulcerative colitis or Crohn's disease, or a healthy co-twin of an affected twin (not recorded which).

V and J are TRBV12-3 or TRBV12-4 and TRBJ2-1. CDR3 length: 12 amino acids. CDR3 region: CASSYSAGEQFF.

The V gene is TRBV6-1, the J gene TRBJ2-7; TCRdb indicates TRBD1, and absent DNA this call remains unverified. The CDR3 runs to 14 residues. Germline loops: CDR1 MNHNS, CDR2 SASEGT. The CDR3 region is CASTNDRAPYEQYF.

The chain employs TRBV11-2 and TRBJ2-2; the D call of TRBD1 rests on TCRdb alone, since no DNA is present to check it. Germline V gives CDR1 SGHAT, CDR2 FQNNGV. The CDR3 is 16 amino acids. CDR3 residues: CASSLVRQGSAGELFF.

The rearrangement links TRBV12-3 or TRBV12-4 to TRBJ1-1; TCRdb's D call, TRBD1, is unchecked because there is no DNA. This CDR3 region has 15 residues. The CDR3 loop reads CASGSTGTTNTEAFF.

The V gene is TRBV2, the J gene TRBJ2-1; TCRdb's D gene call, TRBD2, goes unchecked for lack of DNA. The CDR3 spans 16 residues. Germline V lookup: CDR1 SNHLY, CDR2 FYNNEI. CDR3 in amino acids: CASSTKTIAGSNEQFF.

The chain recombines TRBV7-2 with TRBJ2-7; TCRdb reports TRBD2, a call that lacks DNA to check it against. The CDR3 covers 17 residues. Looked up from germline, CDR1 is SGHTA and CDR2 is FQGNSA. CDR3 loop: CASSFPYVGLASNEQYF.

The V gene is TRBV25-1, the J gene TRBJ2-3. Germline V gene lookup returns CDR1 MGHDK and CDR2 SYGVNS. CDR3 length: 13 amino acids. The CDR3 reads CASARGGTDTQYF.

V is TRBV28 and J is TRBJ2-7; TCRdb's D call, TRBD1, is unchecked because there is no DNA. This CDR3 is 14 amino acids long. Germline V gene data show CDR1 as MDHEN and CDR2 as SYDVKM. The CDR3 sequence is CASRLPTGAYEQYF.

V usage is TRBV6-1 and J usage is TRBJ2-2; the D call from TCRdb, TRBD1, cannot be confirmed without DNA. The germline gives CDR1 MNHNS, CDR2 SASEGT. The CDR3 sequence is 16 residues long. CDR3 region: CASRPPKKSNTGELFF.

The chain joins TRBV7-9 to TRBJ2-5; TCRdb reports TRBD1, a call that lacks DNA to check it against. CDR3 length equals 15 residues. Germline assignment: CDR1 SEHNR and CDR2 FQNEAQ (reference sequence). This CDR3 reads CASSLEGTDALTQYF.

The V and J genes are TRBV15 and TRBJ2-7. The CDR3 is 14 amino acids. Per germline, CDR1 LNHNV and CDR2 YYDKDF (reference sequence). The CDR3 loop is CATSTSRQRHEQYF.

The chain is built from TRBV11-2 and TRBJ2-3; the TCRdb call, TRBD1, lacks DNA for checking. The CDR3 is made up of 15 amino acids. CDR1 is SGHAT, CDR2 FQNNGV, per germline. CDR3 protein: CASSPATGGTDTQYF.

The chain combines TRBV10-2 with TRBJ2-2; TCRdb indicates TRBD2, and absent DNA this call remains unverified. The germline CDR1 and CDR2 sequences are WSHSY and SAAADI. The CDR3 runs 18 residues. CDR3 sequence: CASRTTASGTTNTGELFF.

This sequence joins TRBV12-3 or TRBV12-4 and TRBJ1-2. The length of the CDR3 is 16 residues. CDR3 amino acids: CASRRDSTVANYGYTF.

V gene TRBV12-3 or TRBV12-4 combines with J gene TRBJ2-7; lacking DNA, the TRBD1 call made by TCRdb goes unchecked. This CDR3 is built from 12 residues. The CDR3 sequence is CASSGQLYEQYF.

V is TRBV28 and J is TRBJ1-2. Per the germline V gene, CDR1 is MDHEN and CDR2 is SYDVKM. The CDR3 is 15 amino acids. CDR3 sequence reads: CASSLRQPAGYGYTF.

The rearrangement links TRBV20-1 to TRBJ2-6. CDR1 DFQATT and CDR2 SNEGSKA come from the germline V gene (reference sequence). The CDR3 is 15 amino acids. CDR3 sequence: CSARDNFSGANVLTF.

The rearrangement links TRBV6-2 or TRBV6-3 to TRBJ2-7; TCRdb lists TRBD1, though no DNA is available to test this call. Germline V CDR1 and CDR2: MNHEY, SVGEGT. The CDR3 contains 15 residues. This CDR3 is CASRRETGRSREQYF.

V is TRBV5-5 and J is TRBJ2-1; the D call of TRBD2 rests on TCRdb alone, since no DNA is present to check it. CDR3 length: 16 amino acids. Germline CDR1 SGHKS, CDR2 YYEKEE (reference sequence). The CDR3 sequence is CASSLKALLAGVEQFF.

The chain joins TRBV6-2 or TRBV6-3 to TRBJ2-7; the TCRdb call, TRBD1, lacks DNA for checking. The CDR3 is 17 amino acids. Per germline, CDR1 MNHEY and CDR2 SVGEGT. The CDR3: CASSVTPGTGRFYEQYF.

The rearrangement links TRBV18 to TRBJ2-1; checking the TCRdb D call of TRBD2 is not possible without DNA. This CDR3 comprises 15 residues. CDR1 and CDR2 (germline): KGHSH, LQKENI. The CDR3 spells CASSPIAGGPNEQFF.

This sequence joins TRBV20-1 and TRBJ2-7; no DNA is available, so the TRBD2 call from TCRdb remains unchecked. CDR1 DFQATT and CDR2 SNEGSKA come from the germline V gene (reference sequence). The CDR3 is made up of 15 amino acids. CDR3 loop: CSARKRRGRLYEQYF.

J is TRBJ2-7 and V is TRBV7-2; the TCRdb D gene call, TRBD1, has no DNA to confirm it. Germline V gene lookup returns CDR1 SGHTA and CDR2 FQGNSA. The CDR3 spans 16 residues. CDR3 residues: CASSLVWDRGIYEQYF. Full variable domain (rest looked up from reference TRBV7-2 and TRBJ2-7): GAGVSQSPSNKVTEKGKDVELRCDPISGHTALYWYRQSLGQGLEFLIYFQGNSAPDKSGLPSDRFSAERTGGSVSTLTIQRTQQEDSAVYLCASSLVWDRGIYEQYFGPGTRLTVT.

The rearrangement links TRBV29-1 to TRBJ1-5. There are 11 residues in the CDR3. Germline V lookup: CDR1 SQVTM, CDR2 ANQGSEA. CDR3 loop: CSVDSNQPQHF.

The rearrangement joins TRBV20-1 to TRBJ2-1; TCRdb names TRBD1, which stays unverified in the absence of DNA. The germline V gene encodes CDR1 DFQATT and CDR2 SNEGSKA (reference sequence). This CDR3 is built from 14 residues. The CDR3 region is CSAGSAPGGNEQFF.

The chain uses TRBV5-5 and TRBJ1-6; the D gene TCRdb calls, TRBD1, cannot be checked with no DNA. Germline-derived CDR1 and CDR2 are SGHKS and YYEKEE (reference sequence). CDR3 size: 15 residues. The CDR3 loop is CASSRTGTGESPLHF.

The chain is built from TRBV12-3 or TRBV12-4 and TRBJ1-2; TCRdb's D call, TRBD1, is unchecked because there is no DNA. The CDR3 contains 15 residues. The CDR3 spells CASSLKGQGDYGYTF.

This chain links TRBV6-1 with TRBJ2-1; TCRdb proposes TRBD1, but this gene call is untestable without DNA. The germline V gene has CDR1 MNHNS and CDR2 SASEGT. There are 15 residues in the CDR3. The CDR3: CASSPGTRLYNEQFF.

The J gene is TRBJ1-2, the V gene TRBV10-3; TCRdb's D call, TRBD1, is unchecked because there is no DNA. CDR3 length equals 13 residues. CDR1 is ENHRY and CDR2 is SYGVKD in the germline V gene. The CDR3 protein is CAIRTGGWRGYTF.

The genes are TRBV21-1 and TRBJ2-7; the D call of TRBD2 rests on TCRdb alone, since no DNA is present to check it. TRBV21-1 is given as a pseudogene. This CDR3 has 15 amino acids. The chain's CDR3 is CASSKVEGGSYEQYF.

The gene calls are TRBV2 and TRBJ1-5. The CDR3 has 14 amino acids. From germline, CDR1 is SNHLY and CDR2 FYNNEI. CDR3 amino acids: CASRAESGNQPQHF.